The sequence of this T cell receptor beta chain was determined in a study of CD8 T cells in Susac syndrome. In the study overall: Patients with Susac syndrome were therapy-naive, on corticosteroids, or on intravenous immunoglobulin alone at the time that blood was drawn.

Unmatched junction bases numbered 8, after V lost 1 base and J lost 6 bases. CDR1 is SGDLS and CDR2 is YYNGEE in the germline V gene. This CDR3 contains 16 residues. Reverse transcription of roughly 0.45 to 1 ug RNA was carried out with random hexamers. TCRdb itself ran the immunoSEQ multiplex PCR reads through MiXCR, one entry per CDR3 protein. The sample includes 84,000 or so distinct CDR3 sequences, approximately 95% seen only once; the top ten take approximately 1%. The chain couples TRBV9 to TRBJ2-1; 9 bases fit TRBD2. Sequenced sample: CD8+ T cells from PBMCs. This receptor was taken from a human donor with Susac syndrome. The CDR3 DNA reads TGTGCCAGCAGCGTACTGGTCGCTAGCGGGGTCAATGAGCAGTTCTTC. Amino acid sequence: CASSVLVASGVNEQFF.